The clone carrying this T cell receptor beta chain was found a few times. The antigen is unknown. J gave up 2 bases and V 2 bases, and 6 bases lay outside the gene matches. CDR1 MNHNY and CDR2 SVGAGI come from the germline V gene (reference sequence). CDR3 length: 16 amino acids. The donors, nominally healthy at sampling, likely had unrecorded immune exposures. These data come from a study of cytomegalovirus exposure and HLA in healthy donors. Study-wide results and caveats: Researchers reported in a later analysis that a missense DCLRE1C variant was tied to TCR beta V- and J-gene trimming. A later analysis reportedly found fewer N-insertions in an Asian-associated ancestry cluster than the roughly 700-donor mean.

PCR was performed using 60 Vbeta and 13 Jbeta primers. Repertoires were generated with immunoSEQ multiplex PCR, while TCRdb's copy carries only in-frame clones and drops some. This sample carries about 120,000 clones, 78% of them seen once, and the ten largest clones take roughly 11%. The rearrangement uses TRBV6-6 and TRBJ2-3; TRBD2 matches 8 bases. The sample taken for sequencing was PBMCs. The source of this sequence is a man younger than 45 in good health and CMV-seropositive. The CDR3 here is CASSYQTSDTTDTQYF. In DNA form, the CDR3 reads TGTGCCAGCAGTTACCAGACTAGCGATACCACAGATACGCAGTATTTT.